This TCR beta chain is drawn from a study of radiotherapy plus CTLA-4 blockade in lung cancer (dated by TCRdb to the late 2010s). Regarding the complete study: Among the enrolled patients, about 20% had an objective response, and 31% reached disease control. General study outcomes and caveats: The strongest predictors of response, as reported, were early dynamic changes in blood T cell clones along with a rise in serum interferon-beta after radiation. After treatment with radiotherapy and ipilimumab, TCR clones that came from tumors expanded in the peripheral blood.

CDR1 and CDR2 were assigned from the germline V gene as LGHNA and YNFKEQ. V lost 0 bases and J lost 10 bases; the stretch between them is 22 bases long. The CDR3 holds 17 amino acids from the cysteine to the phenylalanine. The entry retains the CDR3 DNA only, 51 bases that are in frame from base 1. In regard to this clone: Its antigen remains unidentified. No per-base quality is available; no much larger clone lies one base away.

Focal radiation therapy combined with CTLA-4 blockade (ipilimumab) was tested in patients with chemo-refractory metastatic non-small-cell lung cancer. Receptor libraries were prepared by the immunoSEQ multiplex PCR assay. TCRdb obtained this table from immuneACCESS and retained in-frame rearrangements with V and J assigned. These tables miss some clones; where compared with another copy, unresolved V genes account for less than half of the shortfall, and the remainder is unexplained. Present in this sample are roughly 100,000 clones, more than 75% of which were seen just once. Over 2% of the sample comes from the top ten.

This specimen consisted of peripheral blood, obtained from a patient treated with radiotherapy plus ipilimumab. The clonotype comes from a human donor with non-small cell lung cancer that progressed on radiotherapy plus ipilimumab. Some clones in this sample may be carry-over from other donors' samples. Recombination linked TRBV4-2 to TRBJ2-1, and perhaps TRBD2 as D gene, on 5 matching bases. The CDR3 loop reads CASSQDTRAGTGLEQFF. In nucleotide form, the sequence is TGTGCCAGCAGCCAAGATACTCGGGCAGGAACCGGACTCGAGCAGTTCTTC.